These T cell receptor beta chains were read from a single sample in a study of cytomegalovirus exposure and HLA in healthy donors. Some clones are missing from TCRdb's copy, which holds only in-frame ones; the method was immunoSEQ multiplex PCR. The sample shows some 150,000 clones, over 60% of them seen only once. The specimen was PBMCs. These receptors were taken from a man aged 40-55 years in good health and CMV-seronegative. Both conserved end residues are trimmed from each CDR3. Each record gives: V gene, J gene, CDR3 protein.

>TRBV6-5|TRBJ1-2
ASSYELTDYGYT
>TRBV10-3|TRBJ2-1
AAAYSRKESAYNEQF
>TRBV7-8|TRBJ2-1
ASSLAGQGSNRF
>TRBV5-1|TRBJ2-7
ASSRGRTSDNEQY
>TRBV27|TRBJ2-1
ASSLRRESNEQF
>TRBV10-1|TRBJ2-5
ASSESRQGLETQY
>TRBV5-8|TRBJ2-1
ASSFAGGRTNEQF
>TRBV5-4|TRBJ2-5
ASSTGQAGLAQETQY
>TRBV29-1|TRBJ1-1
SVDLEGSDTEAF
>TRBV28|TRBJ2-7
ASRSSRDNSYEQY
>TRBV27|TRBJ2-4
ASSSIHPDRTIAKNIQY
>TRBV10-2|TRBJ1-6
ASSESAPWESPLH
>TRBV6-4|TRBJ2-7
ASRSTLSSYEQY
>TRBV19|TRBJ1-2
ASSRQGTKLDYGYT
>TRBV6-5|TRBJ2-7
ASSYVAGGGSYEQY
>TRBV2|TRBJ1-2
ASRNRDRTYGYT
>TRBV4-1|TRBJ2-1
ASSQETGTSGYNEQF
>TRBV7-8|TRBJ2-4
ASSLAGEKNIQY
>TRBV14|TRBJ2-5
ASSRRLAGETQY
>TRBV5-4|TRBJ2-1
ASSWNAGGLHNEQF
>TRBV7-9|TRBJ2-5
ASSLGGLADLQETQY
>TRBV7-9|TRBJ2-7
ASSFNLVEQY
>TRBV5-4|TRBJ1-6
ASSAGQVNSPLH
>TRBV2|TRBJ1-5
ASSAIQGVGNQPQH
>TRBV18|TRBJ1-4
ASSPETGVEEKLF
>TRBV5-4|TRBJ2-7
ASSSPGLADYEQY
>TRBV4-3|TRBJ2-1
ASSLLAGSYNEQF
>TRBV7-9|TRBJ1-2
ASSFAAAYGYT
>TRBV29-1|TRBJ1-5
SVANRGSQPQH
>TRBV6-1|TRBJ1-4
ASRGALLGNEKLF
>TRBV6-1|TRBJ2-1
ASTEGGSYNEQF
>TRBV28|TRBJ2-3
ASREGGRTDTQY
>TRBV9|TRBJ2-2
ASSVYSLNTGELF